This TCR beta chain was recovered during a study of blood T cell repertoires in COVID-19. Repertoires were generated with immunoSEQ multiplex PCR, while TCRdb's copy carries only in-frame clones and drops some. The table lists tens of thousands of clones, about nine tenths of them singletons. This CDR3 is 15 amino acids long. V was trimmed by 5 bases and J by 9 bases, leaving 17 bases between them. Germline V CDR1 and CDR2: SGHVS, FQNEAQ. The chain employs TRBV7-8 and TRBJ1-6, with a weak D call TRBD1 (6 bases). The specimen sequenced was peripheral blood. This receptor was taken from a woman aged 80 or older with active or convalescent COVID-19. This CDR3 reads CASSPPRGGSSPLHF. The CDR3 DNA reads TGTGCCAGCAGCCCTCCCCGAGGGGGTAGTTCACCCCTCCACTTT.